One and the same sample provided the 25 T cell receptor beta chains below, sequenced in a study of blood T cells in healthy people across ages. A second 7 to 11 cycle PCR used barcoded and J-beta primers. TCRdb passed the 5' RACE reads through MiXCR, listing each CDR3 protein once. The sample includes 700,000 to 850,000 distinct CDR3 sequences, approximately 55% of them seen just once. Sequencing input: blood. The receptors derive from an elderly man in good health.

In this sample, this clonotype turned up many times. The gene calls are TRBV3-1 and TRBJ2-7; 8 bases are shared with TRBD2. Per the germline V gene, CDR1 is LGHDT and CDR2 is YNNKEL (reference sequence). The CDR3 totals 14 residues. V shed 6 bases, J shed 6 bases, and the junction held 10 bases outside the gene matches. The CDR3 coding sequence is TGTGCCAGCAGTCCAGCGGGAGTTGCAGTCGAGCAGTACTTC. Translation: CASSPAGVAVEQYF.

The chain links TRBV7-9 to TRBJ1-2; TRBD1 matches 7 bases. Per the germline V gene, CDR1 is SEHNR and CDR2 is FQNEAQ (reference sequence). The CDR3 length is 15 residues. Trimming cost V 5 bases and J 0 bases; bases outside gene matches: 6. The CDR3 DNA is TGTGCCAGCAGCGAATGGGACAGAACTAACTATGGCTACACCTTC. It specifies CASSEWDRTNYGYTF.

This clonotype was detected only a few times. The chain carries TRBV5-1 and TRBJ2-7; tentatively, D is TRBD2 (6 bases). This CDR3 is 15 amino acids long. V lost 0 bases to trimming and J lost 6 bases, with 16 bases between them. Germline V CDR1 and CDR2: SGHRS, YFSETQ. This chain's CDR3 is CASSLAGGTLSEQYF. In nucleotides, the CDR3 is TGCGCCAGCAGCTTGGCGGGCGGGACGCTCTCCGAGCAGTACTTC.

V and J are TRBV2 and TRBJ1-3; D not resolved. This CDR3 has 12 residues. Per the germline V gene, CDR1 is SNHLY and CDR2 is FYNNEI. The V end was cut by 4 bases, the J end by 3 bases, with 4 bases between. The CDR3 coding sequence is TGTGCCAGCAGTGCGGGTGGAAACACCATATATTTT. Protein sequence: CASSAGGNTIYF. Full variable domain (remainder filled in from reference TRBV2 and TRBJ1-3): EPEVTQTPSHQVTQMGQEVILRCVPISNHLYFYWYRQILGQKVEFLVSFYNNEISEKSEIFDDQFSVERPDGSNFTLKIRSTKLEDSAMYFCASSAGGNTIYFGEGSWLTVV.

This clonotype was picked up a small number of times. The genes are TRBV5-1 and TRBJ2-7; D uncertain. This CDR3 has 14 residues. Germline V lookup: CDR1 SGHRS, CDR2 YFSETQ. V was pared by 3 bases and J by 2 bases, with 12 bases between. In DNA, the CDR3 is TGCGCCAGCAGCTCGTACCAAAATGCCTACGAGCAGTACTTC. This encodes CASSSYQNAYEQYF.

The chain combines TRBV20-1 with TRBJ2-5, with TRBD2 matching 11 bases. This CDR3 has 14 amino acids. Germline V CDR1 and CDR2: DFQATT, SNEGSKA (reference sequence). The trim removed 8 bases at V and 11 bases at J, leaving 16 bases unmatched. CDR3 loop: CSLGGLAAPEEQYF. Written as DNA, the CDR3 is TGCAGTCTGGGGGGACTAGCGGCTCCTGAGGAGCAGTACTTC.

This chain connects TRBV7-9 to TRBJ1-6, with 9 bases aligning to TRBD1. The germline gives CDR1 SEHNR, CDR2 FQNEAQ (reference sequence). The trim removed 5 bases at V and 5 bases at J, leaving 7 bases unmatched. This CDR3 has 16 residues. In DNA form, the CDR3 reads TGTGCCAGCAGCCCCCCCGGGACAGGGAATAATTCACCCCTCCACTTT. This sequence encodes CASSPPGTGNNSPLHF. Combining the CDR3 with reference TRBV7-9 and TRBJ1-6 gives the whole variable domain DTGVSQNPRHKITKRGQNVTFRCDPISEHNRLYWYRQTLGQGPEFLTYFQNEAQLEKSRLLSDRFSAERPKGSFSTLEIQRTEQGDSAMYLCASSPPGTGNNSPLHFGNGTRLTVT.

Comment on this clonotype: A read error may explain this, as a much larger clone is one base away. The genes are TRBV3-1 and TRBJ2-7; D perhaps matches TRBD2 (6 bases). The CDR3 totals 15 residues. From germline, CDR1 is LGHDT and CDR2 YNNKEL (reference sequence). CDR3 sequence (DNA): TGTGCCAGCGGCCAAGATTGGGGGGACCACTACGAGCAGTACTTC. Its translation: CASGQDWGDHYEQYF.

The chain couples TRBV3-1 to TRBJ2-3, with 8 positions matching TRBD2. CDR1 is LGHDT, CDR2 YNNKEL, per germline (reference sequence). The CDR3 consists of 14 residues. V dropped 5 bases and J dropped 14; count of bases not matched to a gene: 15. As DNA, the CDR3 is TGTGCCAGCAGCTCCAGCGGGAGTCACAGATACGCGTATTTT. Residues: CASSSSGSHRYAYF.

The gene calls are TRBV9 and TRBJ2-1, with D perhaps given as TRBD1 or TRBD2 (5 bases each). Per the germline V gene, CDR1 is SGDLS and CDR2 is YYNGEE. The CDR3 has 17 amino acids. The V and J ends lost 0 bases and 0 bases respectively, with 13 bases between them. CDR3 bases: TGTGCCAGCAGCGTAGCGGGGCAGCCGAGCTCCTACAATGAGCAGTTCTTC. It codes for CASSVAGQPSSYNEQFF.

This clonotype has only one observation. This sequence joins TRBV6-6 and TRBJ2-1; TRBD2 agrees at 7 bases. The CDR3 runs to 15 residues. Germline V CDR1 and CDR2: MNHNY, SVGAGI (reference sequence). Trimming took 2 bases from V and 5 from J; bases not matched to a gene: 6. The CDR3 region has the DNA TGTGCCAGCAGTTACGGCGGGAGACTCAACAATGAGCAGTTCTTC. Its translation is CASSYGGRLNNEQFF.

The chain has TRBV5-1 and TRBJ1-2; D remains unclear. Trimming took 4 bases from V and 3 from J, leaving 10 bases between them. The length of the CDR3 is 13 residues. The germline V gene has CDR1 SGHRS and CDR2 YFSETQ. The CDR3 DNA sequence: TGCGCCAGCAGCGGCGACGGACACTATGGCTACACCTTC. It specifies CASSGDGHYGYTF.

The chain employs TRBV29-1 and TRBJ2-1, with TRBD2 matching 11 bases. The DNA end is more similar to TRBJ2-7, so the J call may be wrong. This CDR3 region has 14 residues. Germline CDR1 SQVTM, CDR2 ANQGSEA. CDR3 DNA: TGCAGCGGGACCGGGACTAGCGGATACAATGAGCAGTACTTC. Translation: CSGTGTSGYNEQYF.

The V gene is TRBV5-5, the J gene TRBJ1-2; 7 nucleotides align to TRBD1. V gave up 5 bases and J gave up 8 bases; unmatched junction bases: 15. CDR1 SGHKS and CDR2 YYEKEE come from the germline V gene (reference sequence). The CDR3 is 15 residues long. In nucleotides, the CDR3 is TGTGCCAGCAGTCGAACCGGGGAGGGGGCACGGGGCTACACCTTC. Residues: CASSRTGEGARGYTF.

The chain has TRBV5-5 and TRBJ2-7; tentatively, D is TRBD2 (5 bases). Per the germline V gene, CDR1 is SGHKS and CDR2 is YYEKEE (reference sequence). The ends were cut back, 0 bases at V and 7 bases at J, with 14 bases in the middle. The CDR3 is 14 residues long. The CDR3 bases are TGTGCCAGCAGCTTGGGTCCGACTATCCCGGAGCAGTACTTC. Its translation: CASSLGPTIPEQYF.

The chain joins TRBV10-3 to TRBJ2-5, with 12 positions matching TRBD1. There are 14 residues in the CDR3. CDR1 is ENHRY and CDR2 is SYGVKD in the germline V gene. Trimming removed 10 bases from V and 2 bases from J; junction bases left unmatched: 5. The CDR3 region has the DNA TGTGCCACCGGGGGACAGGGGGCTCAAGAGACCCAGTACTTC. Its translation is CATGGQGAQETQYF.

The chain uses TRBV7-2 and TRBJ2-2, with TRBD2 as a possible D gene (6 bases). Trimming pared 3 bases from V and 3 bases from J, leaving 14 bases between. This CDR3 has 16 residues. The germline V gene has CDR1 SGHTA and CDR2 FQGNSA. CDR3 nucleotides: TGTGCCAGCAGCTTGCAGAGGAGGAGGGACACCGGGGAGCTGTTTTTT. Its translation: CASSLQRRRDTGELFF.

The V call is TRBV29-1, the J call TRBJ2-1; 11 bases match TRBD2. Looked up from germline, CDR1 is SQVTM and CDR2 is ANQGSEA. With 7 bases clipped from V and 4 bases from J, the junction kept 6 bases outside the gene matches. The CDR3 runs 14 residues. The CDR3 sequence is CSASTSGTYNEQFF. CDR3 sequence (DNA): TGCAGCGCTTCGACTAGCGGGACTTACAATGAGCAGTTCTTC.

A word on this clonotype: A much bigger clone sits one base away, suggesting this may be a read error. The chain uses TRBV6-5 and TRBJ1-4; D is ambiguous. The CDR3 consists of 14 residues. Germline assignment: CDR1 MNHEY and CDR2 SVGAGI. V was shortened by 2 bases and J by 0 bases, with 4 bases between the two germline ends. DNA for the CDR3: TGTGCCAGCAGTTACGGAACAACTAATGAAAAACTGTTTTTT. Translation gives CASSYGTTNEKLFF.

This chain connects TRBV6-5 to TRBJ2-5; TRBD2 aligns across 10 bases. Germline V CDR1 and CDR2: MNHEY, SVGAGI. The CDR3 is made up of 15 amino acids. J gave up 1 base and V 6 bases, and 5 bases lay outside the gene matches. The CDR3 DNA reads as TGTGCCAGCAGCCAACTAGCGGGGTTCCAAGAGACCCAGTACTTC. It codes for CASSQLAGFQETQYF.

The chain is built from TRBV20-1 and TRBJ2-1; 9 positions match TRBD2. The CDR3 is 14 amino acids. Germline-derived CDR1 and CDR2 are DFQATT and SNEGSKA (reference sequence). V dropped 3 bases and J dropped 7; count of bases not matched to a gene: 7. CDR3 amino acids: CSARMPSGMNEQFF. The CDR3 nucleotides are TGCAGTGCTAGGATGCCTAGCGGGATGAATGAGCAGTTCTTC.

The chain employs TRBV4-1 and TRBJ2-7; no clear D. Germline CDR1 and CDR2: MGHRA and YSYEKL. The germline V and J ends were trimmed by 4 bases and 2 bases, with 9 bases remaining between them. The CDR3 runs to 13 residues. CDR3 in DNA: TGCGCCAGCAGCCCCCAATGGACCTACGAGCAGTACTTC. Its translation: CASSPQWTYEQYF.

There are a few counts of this clonotype. The chain joins TRBV2 to TRBJ2-5; D possibly matches TRBD1 or TRBD2 (5 bases each). The CDR3 has 15 amino acids. The germline gives CDR1 SNHLY, CDR2 FYNNEI. Trimming left V 6 bases short and J 1 base short, with 15 bases between. The CDR3 nucleotides read TGTGCCAGCAGACGACAGACTATCAGCCAAGAGACCCAGTACTTC. This codes for CASRRQTISQETQYF. The variable domain in full, completed from reference TRBV2 and TRBJ2-5, reads EPEVTQTPSHQVTQMGQEVILRCVPISNHLYFYWYRQILGQKVEFLVSFYNNEISEKSEIFDDQFSVERPDGSNFTLKIRSTKLEDSAMYFCASRRQTISQETQYFGPGTRLLVL.

V usage is TRBV28 and J usage is TRBJ2-3, with 10 bases fitting TRBD1. The germline V gene has CDR1 MDHEN and CDR2 SYDVKM. V was clipped by 6 bases and J by 3 bases; unmatched bases: 12. This CDR3 spans 17 amino acids. The CDR3 loop reads CASRRIPGQGPTDTQYF. CDR3 DNA: TGTGCCAGCAGAAGAATACCGGGACAGGGGCCTACAGATACGCAGTATTTT.

This clonotype has more than one count but fewer than ten. The chain employs TRBV7-9 and TRBJ2-5; D ambiguous. V lost 2 bases and J lost 7, with 11 bases in between. The CDR3 consists of 13 residues. Per the germline V gene, CDR1 is SEHNR and CDR2 is FQNEAQ (reference sequence). The CDR3 nucleotides are TGTGCCAGCAGCTTAAGTAATCGAGGGACCCAGTACTTC. Translated: CASSLSNRGTQYF. Supplemented by reference TRBV7-9 and TRBJ2-5, the full variable domain reads DTGVSQNPRHKITKRGQNVTFRCDPISEHNRLYWYRQTLGQGPEFLTYFQNEAQLEKSRLLSDRFSAERPKGSFSTLEIQRTEQGDSAMYLCASSLSNRGTQYFGPGTRLLVL.